Below, 13 T cell receptor beta chains from the same sample are listed, as sequenced in a study of blood T cell repertoires in COVID-19. The assay was immunoSEQ multiplex PCR, and TCRdb's table has in-frame clones only and misses some. Among 99,000 or so clones listed, just over 85% were seen once. Sequencing was done on a sample of peripheral blood. The receptors stem from a man in his fifties or sixties with COVID-19, enrolled during active disease.

The chain uses TRBV19 and TRBJ2-7; a possible D gene is TRBD2 (6 bases). The CDR3 sequence is 17 residues long. The V end lost 5 bases, the J end lost 0 bases, and 20 bases lay between the germline ends. The germline CDR1 and CDR2 sequences are LNHDA and SQIVND (reference sequence). CDR3 residues: CASSPQVWAGSSYEQYF. CDR3 nucleotides: TGTGCCAGTAGTCCCCAGGTTTGGGCGGGGAGCTCCTACGAGCAGTACTTC.

This sequence joins TRBV11-2 and TRBJ2-7; tentatively, D is TRBD2 (6 bases). Germline lookup yields CDR1 SGHAT and CDR2 FQNNGV. With 3 bases removed from V and 3 bases from J, the gap between germline ends came to 15 bases. The CDR3 loop spans 15 amino acids. Here the CDR3 DNA reads TGTGCCAGCAGCTTCCAGGTGATGGGGGGCTACGAGCAGTACTTC. Amino acid sequence: CASSFQVMGGYEQYF.

The chain couples TRBV19 to TRBJ2-2; 9 bases agree with TRBD2. Germline CDR1 and CDR2: LNHDA and SQIVND (reference sequence). The CDR3 is made up of 15 amino acids. V lost 8 bases, J lost 1 base, and 5 bases stayed unmatched. The CDR3 spells CASSRLAENTGELFF. CDR3 sequence (DNA): TGTGCCAGTTCCAGACTAGCGGAGAACACCGGGGAGCTGTTTTTT.

The chain employs TRBV19 and TRBJ1-6; unclear D gene. Germline values: CDR1 LNHDA, CDR2 SQIVND (reference sequence). CDR3 length equals 12 residues. The V gene lost 3 bases and the J gene lost 14 bases, with 11 bases spanning the gap. The CDR3 nucleotides read TGTGCCAGTAGTATTTGGGGAGAGGCCCTCCACTTT. Translation: CASSIWGEALHF.

This chain connects TRBV4-3 to TRBJ1-5, with TRBD1 as a possible D gene (5 bases). With 2 bases removed from V and 4 bases from J, the gap between germline ends came to 9 bases. CDR1 and CDR2 (germline): LGHNA, YSLEER. The CDR3 totals 14 residues. The CDR3: CASSQTGGNQPQHF. CDR3 DNA: TGCGCCAGCAGCCAAACCGGGGGGAATCAGCCCCAGCATTTT.

The V and J genes are TRBV18 and TRBJ2-7; TRBD1 agrees at 7 bases. Germline lookup yields CDR1 KGHSH and CDR2 LQKENI. This CDR3 comprises 15 residues. The junction had 10 bases not matched to a gene; V was cut back by 2 bases and J by 6 bases. The CDR3, as DNA: TGTGCCAGCTCACCAGCAGGGGGTAGTCCTACCGAGCAGTACTTC. Translation gives CASSPAGGSPTEQYF.

V usage is TRBV21-1 and J usage is TRBJ2-1; the D call of TRBD1 is as the table states it, not checked on the DNA. TRBV21-1 is recorded as a pseudogene. This CDR3 is built from 16 residues. In DNA, the CDR3 is TGTGCCAGCAGCACTCCCGGGACAGGAACCAACAATGAGCAGTTCTTC. It yields the protein CASSTPGTGTNNEQFF.

The chain employs TRBV6-2 or TRBV6-3 and TRBJ2-5; D may be TRBD1 (5 bases). Trimming shortened V by 4 bases and J by 4 bases, and 22 bases separated the two germline ends. In germline, CDR1 is MNHEY, CDR2 SVGEGT. The CDR3 has 17 amino acids. The CDR3 region has the DNA TGTGCCAGCAGTTTCATTTTGGTCAGGGTGATTGCAGAGACCCAGTACTTC. Translated, it gives CASSFILVRVIAETQYF.

The chain is built from TRBV28 and TRBJ2-7, with TRBD1 identical over 10 bases. Trimming cost V 4 bases and J 5 bases; bases outside gene matches: 8. CDR1 and CDR2 from the germline V gene are MDHEN and SYDVKM. The CDR3 sequence is 15 residues long. The CDR3, as DNA: TGTGCCAGCAGTTCTGGACAGGGGGTCCTGAACGAGCAGTACTTC. It is translated as CASSSGQGVLNEQYF.

In its sample, this clone was seen once. This chain joins TRBV19 and TRBJ2-1; D not certain. The CDR3 loop spans 13 amino acids. V was pared by 3 bases and J by 9 bases, with 12 bases between. CDR1 is LNHDA, CDR2 SQIVND, per germline (reference sequence). The DNA for the CDR3 is TGTGCCAGTAGTATCCGTGAGGTCGGTGAGCAGTTCTTC. As protein: CASSIREVGEQFF.

V usage is TRBV3-1 (or the pseudogene TRBV3-2) and J usage is TRBJ2-2; 12 bases align to TRBD2. Germline CDR1 reads LGHDT; CDR2 reads YNNKEL (reference sequence). V gave up 9 bases and J gave up 1 base; unmatched junction bases: 6. CDR3 length: 16 amino acids. In DNA, the CDR3 is TGTGCCAGTGGATCTAGCGGGGGGGTGAACACCGGGGAGCTGTTTTTT. Translated: CASGSSGGVNTGELFF.

The chain combines TRBV27 with TRBJ2-7; TRBD2 is a possible D gene (7 bases). With 2 bases removed from V and 5 bases from J, the gap between germline ends came to 16 bases. Germline V CDR1 and CDR2: MNHEY, SMNVEV (reference sequence). The CDR3 contains 15 residues. The CDR3 loop reads CASSLIPGGLDEQYF. The CDR3 DNA reads as TGTGCCAGCAGTTTAATCCCCGGGGGGCTTGACGAGCAGTACTTC.

The chain's CDR3 is CASRPGPGGQLFF. Written as DNA, the CDR3 is TGTGCCAGCAGGCCAGGCCCCGGTGGTCAGCTGTTTTTT. The rearrangement joins TRBV6-5 to TRBJ2-2; D uncertain. This CDR3 is built from 13 residues. CDR1 MNHEY and CDR2 SVGAGI come from the germline V gene. The V end was cut by 6 bases, the J end by 12 bases, with 17 bases between.